What follows is one T cell receptor beta chain and its context. The clone's antigen remains unknown. No base-level quality is on record; no much larger clone is a single base apart. During the collection period, no immune events, such as infections, were documented for the healthy donors. Healthy-donor blood repertoires served as a training cohort to calibrate time-dependent variance in a beta-binomial model of T-cell clone differential abundance. The training cohort comprised roughly ten healthy donors, 3 female and 7 male. On average the donors were around 39 years old, and their ages spanned about 25 to 64 years. Whole blood was collected from each healthy donor at three time points spaced approximately 2 weeks apart and obtained from a commercial supplier. For immunosequencing, genomic DNA was extracted from whole blood that had not been sorted. The data were obtained in a study of identifying expanded T cells in peripheral blood (dated by TCRdb to 2018 to 2020). In terms of the full investigation: Separate aliquots of the same genomic DNA pool were sequenced to produce technical replicates, and four replicates were compared in pairs.

Relative to germline, V is 3 bases shorter and J is 0 bases shorter, with 15 bases between their ends. The germline V gene (reference sequence) specifies SEHNR as CDR1 and FQNEAQ as CDR2. From its cysteine to its phenylalanine, the CDR3 spans 17 amino acids. Here the CDR3 DNA is all that survives: 51 bases in frame from base 1. The research as a whole found: Both the number of clones called differentially abundant and the false-positive rate were significantly reduced by the beta-binomial model across all healthy-donor time intervals. The authors expected biological variance in healthy repertoires might increase further over much longer intervals such as months to years. For all healthy donors, the variance in clone template counts between roughly 2-week samples rose significantly as total template count increased. Approximately 1.2 differentially abundant clones were flagged by the binomial model between technical replicates, whereas about 15 and 18 were flagged over approximately two weeks and four weeks, respectively.

TCRbeta CDR3 regions were profiled by bias-controlled multiplex PCR amplification of genomic DNA with the immunoSEQ Assay. For the original study's pipeline: To quantify the absolute abundance of each unique TCRbeta CDR3 region, the sequences were collapsed and filtered. Two models were used to test differential abundance: a binomial model (Fisher-equivalent) and a beta-binomial model that adds time-dependent variance fitted from healthy donors. Clones with fewer than 5 combined templates were removed, and a clone was called differentially abundant if the clone's Benjamini-Hochberg FDR was below 0.01. The form v = (b*log(k)+a)^2 was used to model beta-binomial variance as a function of total template count across the two samples. Here the immuneACCESS table is served through TCRdb, limited to in-frame sequences with V and J called. Missing clones are a known gap in these copies; in checked studies unresolved V genes cover under half, and the rest lacks a known reason. That table furnishes V, J and clone size, whereas the DNA furnished D and trimming. The sample contains about 110,000 clones, 88% of them found a single time. About 8.6% of the sample is held by the ten biggest clonotypes.

The origin of this receptor is a person aged 18-70 years in good health. The material sequenced was blood. Recombination connected TRBV7-9 to TRBJ2-1, with no confident D gene call. The DNA sequence reads TGTGCCAGCAGCTTTCTATCCGGATTGAGCTCCTACAATGAGCAGTTCTTC. It translates as CASSFLSGLSSYNEQFF. Supplemented by the reference TRBV7-9 and TRBJ2-1 proteins around the CDR3, the complete variable domain is DTGVSQNPRHKITKRGQNVTFRCDPISEHNRLYWYRQTLGQGPEFLTYFQNEAQLEKSRLLSDRFSAERPKGSFSTLEIQRTEQGDSAMYLCASSFLSGLSSYNEQFFGPGTRLTVL.